The 10 T cell receptor beta chains given below trace back to one sample, sequenced in a study of beta chain features in type 1 diabetes. As every portion of the isolated RNA was reverse transcribed, the sequencing read expressed TCRB transcripts. Here immunoSEQ multiplex PCR was the method, and the copy in TCRdb shows in-frame clones only, minus some. The sample has 810,000 or so clones; 17% are singletons. The specimen was naive CD4+ T cells from blood. Receptors originate from a woman between 18 and 30 years old in good health.

This clone was observed a few times. The V and J genes are TRBV9 and TRBJ2-2, with D perhaps given as TRBD1 or TRBD2 (5 bases each). Trimming left V 0 bases short and J 1 base short, with 13 bases between. There are 17 residues in the CDR3. The germline V gene encodes CDR1 SGDLS and CDR2 YYNGEE. As DNA, the CDR3 is TGTGCCAGCAGCGTAGCTTCGGGACGGCAGAACACCGGGGAGCTGTTTTTT. Its translation: CASSVASGRQNTGELFF.

This clone appeared a few times. The chain has TRBV9 and TRBJ2-1, with 10 bases lining up with TRBD2. V shed 7 bases and J 9 bases; nucleotides not matched to a gene: 10. CDR1 and CDR2 from the germline V gene are SGDLS and YYNGEE. This CDR3 has 14 amino acids. CDR3 sequence reads: CASGQAGGLSEQFF. DNA of the CDR3: TGTGCCAGCGGACAAGCGGGAGGGCTTAGTGAGCAGTTCTTC.

The V gene is TRBV11-3, the J gene TRBJ2-2, with 8 bases lining up with TRBD1. V gave up 4 bases and J gave up 8 bases; unmatched junction bases: 6. Per the germline V gene, CDR1 is SGHNT and CDR2 is YENEEA. The CDR3 loop spans 14 amino acids. CDR3 sequence: CASSSGQGSGELFF. The CDR3 DNA reads TGTGCCAGCAGCTCAGGACAGGGTTCTGGGGAGCTGTTTTTT.

Only a few counts were recorded for this clone. The chain couples TRBV6-5 to TRBJ2-3; no reliable D call. Deletions cut 6 bases from V and 0 bases from J, with 4 bases between. The CDR3 has 12 amino acids. CDR1 is MNHEY, CDR2 SVGAGI, per germline. The DNA of the CDR3 is TGTGCCAGCAGGCAGAGCACAGATACGCAGTATTTT. It yields the protein CASRQSTDTQYF.

This clone was counted only a few times. This chain uses TRBV7-2 with TRBJ2-1; no reliable D call. The CDR3 is 17 amino acids. The V end lost 5 bases, the J end lost 1 base, and 18 bases lay between the germline ends. CDR1 and CDR2 (germline): SGHTA, FQGNSA. As DNA, the CDR3 is TGTGCCAGCAGCCCCGCCCCTTTGGCGGTTTCCTACAATGAGCAGTTCTTC. This codes for CASSPAPLAVSYNEQFF.

The chain combines TRBV5-4 with TRBJ2-5; D is unclear. Germline CDR1 and CDR2: SGHNT and YYREEE (reference sequence). The CDR3 is made up of 15 amino acids. Trimming removed 2 bases from V and 5 bases from J, with 16 bases in between. The CDR3 DNA sequence: TGTGCCAGCAGCTTATACGGCGGTTGGGCGGAGACCCAGTACTTC. Its protein is CASSLYGGWAETQYF.

This clone was picked up a small number of times. The gene calls are TRBV2 and TRBJ1-5, with D perhaps matching TRBD1 (5 bases). Germline-derived CDR1 and CDR2 are SNHLY and FYNNEI. The CDR3 is made up of 13 amino acids. The V end lost 4 bases, the J end lost 6 bases, and 10 bases lay between the germline ends. CDR3 bases: TGTGCCAGCAGTGCCAGGGAGGGTCAGCCCCAGCATTTT. The encoded protein is CASSAREGQPQHF.

CDR3 sequence: CASSLDSQGTKNIQYF. The CDR3 nucleotides read TGCGCCAGCAGCTTGGACTCCCAGGGGACCAAAAACATTCAGTACTTC. The V call is TRBV5-1, the J call TRBJ2-4; D perhaps matches TRBD1 (6 bases). V lost 0 bases and J 2 bases, leaving 12 bases between the germline ends. CDR3 length equals 16 residues. Looked up from germline, CDR1 is SGHRS and CDR2 is YFSETQ.

This sequence joins TRBV2 and TRBJ1-5; the match to TRBD1 covers 8 bases. The ends lost 7 bases at V and 6 bases at J; junction bases unmatched: 8. Germline lookup yields CDR1 SNHLY and CDR2 FYNNEI. The CDR3 is made up of 14 amino acids. CDR3 loop: CASTGGQGSQPQHF. The DNA for the CDR3 is TGTGCCAGCACCGGCGGACAGGGAAGTCAGCCCCAGCATTTT. Using reference TRBV2 and TRBJ1-5 for the parts outside the CDR3, the full variable domain is EPEVTQTPSHQVTQMGQEVILRCVPISNHLYFYWYRQILGQKVEFLVSFYNNEISEKSEIFDDQFSVERPDGSNFTLKIRSTKLEDSAMYFCASTGGQGSQPQHFGDGTRLSIL.

The sample holds a few counts of this clone. The rearrangement links TRBV6-6 to TRBJ1-5; D is unresolved. The V end lost 6 bases, the J end lost 1 base, and 16 bases lay between the germline ends. CDR1 and CDR2 (germline): MNHNY, SVGAGI (reference sequence). The CDR3 is 16 residues long. The CDR3 bases are TGTGCCAGCAGGAAGGACCTTGGGCAGAGCAATCAGCCCCAGCATTTT. This codes for CASRKDLGQSNQPQHF.